These 9 T cell receptor beta chains share one sample of origin, sequenced in a study of cytomegalovirus exposure and HLA in healthy donors. The data were produced by immunoSEQ multiplex PCR, yet TCRdb's version contains in-frame clones alone and is incomplete. Found here are about 110,000 clones, under 97% of them singletons; the top ten hold 0.67%. The sample consisted of PBMCs. Source of these receptors: a young woman in good health and CMV-seronegative.

This clone occurred once. The rearrangement joins TRBV4-1 to TRBJ2-3; D may be TRBD2 (5 bases). In germline, CDR1 is MGHRA, CDR2 YSYEKL. This CDR3 has 18 amino acids. V was pared by 0 bases and J by 2 bases, with 18 bases between. The CDR3 DNA reads TGCGCCAGCAGCCAAGATCCCCGGGGTATAAGGATCACAGATACGCAGTATTTT. Translation: CASSQDPRGIRITDTQYF.

The gene calls are TRBV11-1 and TRBJ2-3; 10 bases are a match to TRBD2. The CDR3 is 15 amino acids. CDR1 is SGHAT, CDR2 FQDESV, per germline (reference sequence). Germline trimming cut 3 bases from V and 6 bases from J; bases unmatched to any gene: 6. The CDR3 loop reads CASSLLAGGTDTQYF. CDR3 DNA sequence: TGTGCCAGCAGCTTGTTAGCGGGGGGAACGGATACGCAGTATTTT.

This chain links TRBV2 with TRBJ2-3, with D possibly matching TRBD1 (5 bases). The CDR3 covers 12 residues. Germline-derived CDR1 and CDR2 are SNHLY and FYNNEI. The V gene lost 7 bases and the J gene lost 2 bases, with 7 bases spanning the gap. In DNA, the CDR3 is TGTGCCAGCATACAGGACACAGATACGCAGTATTTT. Its protein product is CASIQDTDTQYF.

The V call is TRBV5-8, the J call TRBJ2-1; 9 positions match TRBD1. The CDR3 consists of 13 residues. Germline V gene lookup returns CDR1 SGHTS and CDR2 YDEGEE. V trimming: 3 bases; J trimming: 8 bases; junction bases outside the gene matches: 3. CDR3 bases: TGTGCCAGCAGCTGGGACAGGGTGTATGAGCAGTTCTTC. Its protein is CASSWDRVYEQFF.

The chain joins TRBV27 to TRBJ1-6; TRBD1 matches 7 bases. Germline lookup yields CDR1 MNHEY and CDR2 SMNVEV (reference sequence). This CDR3 has 16 amino acids. V lost 3 bases and J lost 7; bases outside the gene matches: 9. The CDR3 region has the DNA TGTGCCAGCAGTTTCGCAGACAGGGCTGGCAATTCACCCCTCCACTTT. This gives the protein CASSFADRAGNSPLHF.

J is TRBJ2-3 and V is TRBV7-9, with 10 bases fitting TRBD2. V lost 5 bases, J lost 3 bases, and 8 bases stayed unmatched. Germline CDR1 reads SEHNR; CDR2 reads FQNEAQ (reference sequence). The CDR3 runs to 16 residues. CDR3 sequence: CASSDTAGGLTDTQYF. CDR3 bases: TGTGCCAGCAGCGATACAGCGGGGGGGCTGACAGATACGCAGTATTTT. The whole variable domain, remainder taken from reference TRBV7-9 and TRBJ2-3, is DTGVSQNPRHKITKRGQNVTFRCDPISEHNRLYWYRQTLGQGPEFLTYFQNEAQLEKSRLLSDRFSAERPKGSFSTLEIQRTEQGDSAMYLCASSDTAGGLTDTQYFGPGTRLTVL.

The V gene is TRBV6-1, the J gene TRBJ1-1; D not certain. The germline gives CDR1 MNHNS, CDR2 SASEGT. V was cut by 8 bases and J by 4 bases, with 20 bases left in between. This CDR3 spans 15 amino acids. The CDR3 spells CASHSQGRAATEAFF. The CDR3 bases are TGTGCCAGCCACTCGCAAGGGAGGGCGGCCACTGAAGCTTTCTTT.

The J gene is TRBJ1-6, the V gene TRBV7-2; D not certain. CDR3 length: 15 residues. Germline V CDR1 and CDR2: SGHTA, FQGNSA. V was trimmed by 2 bases and J by 9 bases, leaving 14 bases between them. In nucleotides, the CDR3 is TGTGCCAGCAGCTTACCATCAACTGGTCGTTCACCCCTCCACTTT. Translation gives CASSLPSTGRSPLHF.

The CDR3 sequence is CASSDYGTRGTDTQYF. CDR3 in DNA: TGTGCCAGCAGTGATTACGGGACTAGGGGCACAGATACGCAGTATTTT. The chain is built from TRBV6-1 and TRBJ2-3; 8 bases align to TRBD2. After removal of 3 bases from V and 1 base from J, the junction contained 6 bases not matched to a gene. Germline V gene lookup returns CDR1 MNHNS and CDR2 SASEGT. CDR3 size: 16 residues.